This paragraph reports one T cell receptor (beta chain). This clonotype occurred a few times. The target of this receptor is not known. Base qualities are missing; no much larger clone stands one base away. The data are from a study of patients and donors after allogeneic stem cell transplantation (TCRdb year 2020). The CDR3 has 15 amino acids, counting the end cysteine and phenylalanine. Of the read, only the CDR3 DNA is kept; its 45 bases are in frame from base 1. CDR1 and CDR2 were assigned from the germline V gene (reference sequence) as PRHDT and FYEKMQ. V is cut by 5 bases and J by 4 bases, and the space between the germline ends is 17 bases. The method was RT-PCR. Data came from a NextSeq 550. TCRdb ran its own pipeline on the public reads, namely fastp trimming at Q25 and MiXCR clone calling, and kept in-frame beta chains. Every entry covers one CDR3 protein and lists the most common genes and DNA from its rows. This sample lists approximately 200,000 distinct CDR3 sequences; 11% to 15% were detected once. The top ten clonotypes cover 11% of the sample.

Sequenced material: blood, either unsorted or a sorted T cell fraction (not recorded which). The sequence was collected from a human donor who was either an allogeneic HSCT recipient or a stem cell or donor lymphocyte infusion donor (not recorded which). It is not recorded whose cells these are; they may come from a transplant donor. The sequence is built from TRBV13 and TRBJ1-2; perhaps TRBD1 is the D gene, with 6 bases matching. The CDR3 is CASSIFSGVAYGYTF. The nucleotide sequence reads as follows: TGTGCCAGCAGCATCTTTTCAGGGGTCGCCTATGGCTACACCTTC.